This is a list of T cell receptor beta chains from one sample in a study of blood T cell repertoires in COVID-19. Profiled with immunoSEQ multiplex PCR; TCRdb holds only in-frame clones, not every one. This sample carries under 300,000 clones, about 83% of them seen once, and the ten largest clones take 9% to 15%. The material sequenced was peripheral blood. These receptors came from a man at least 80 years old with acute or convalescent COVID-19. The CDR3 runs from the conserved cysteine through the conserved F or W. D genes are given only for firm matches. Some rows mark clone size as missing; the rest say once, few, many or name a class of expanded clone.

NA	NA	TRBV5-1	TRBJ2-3	TGCGCCAGCAGCTTGAGGGAGACAGATACGCAGTATTTT	CASSLRETDTQYF
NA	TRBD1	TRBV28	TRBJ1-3	TGTGCCAGCAGCCTACAGGGGGCGCGAAACACCATATATTTT	CASSLQGARNTIYF
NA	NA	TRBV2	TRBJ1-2	TGTGCCAGCAGTACCGACAGAGACTATGGCTACACCTTC	CASSTDRDYGYTF
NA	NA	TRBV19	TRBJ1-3	TGTGCCAGTAGTATTTATAGGACTCCGAGCTCTGGAAACACCATATATTTT	CASSIYRTPSSGNTIYF
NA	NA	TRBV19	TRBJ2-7	TGTGCCAGTAGTGCCCGAGGAGGGGGCACCCCCTACGAGCAGTACTTC	CASSARGGGTPYEQYF
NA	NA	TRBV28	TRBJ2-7	TGTGCCAGCAGTACTCACGCCCTCAGGGTCCCCCTGGGCGAGCAGTACTTC	CASSTHALRVPLGEQYF
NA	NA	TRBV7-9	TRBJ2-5	TGTGCCAGCAGCTTAGTACAGTACCAAGAGACCCAGTACTTC	CASSLVQYQETQYF
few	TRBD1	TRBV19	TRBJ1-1	TGTGCCAGTAGTGTTCTCTCGACAGGGGGGAACACTGAAGCTTTCTTT	CASSVLSTGGNTEAFF
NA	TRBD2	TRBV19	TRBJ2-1	TGTGCCAGTGGTACCCCGGGACTAGCCTACAATGAGCAGTTCTTC	CASGTPGLAYNEQFF
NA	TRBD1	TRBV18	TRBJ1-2	TGTGCCAGCTCACCTACAGGGGAAGCTAACTATGGCTACACCTTC	CASSPTGEANYGYTF
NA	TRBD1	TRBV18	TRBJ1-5	TGTGCCAGCTCACCGACGACAGGGGGCCTCCAGCCCCAGCATTTT	CASSPTTGGLQPQHF
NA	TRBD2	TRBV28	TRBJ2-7	TGTGCCAGCAGTCGGGGGGGGAGTACCTACGAGCAGTACTTC	CASSRGGSTYEQYF
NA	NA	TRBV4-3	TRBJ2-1	TGCGCCAGCAGCCAAGTAGGGGGGGGTAACTACAATGAGCAGTTCTTC	CASSQVGGGNYNEQFF
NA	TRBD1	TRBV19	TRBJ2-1	TGTGCCAGTAGTACACTTACAGGGGGGAGCTCCTACAATGAGCAGTTCTTC	CASSTLTGGSSYNEQFF
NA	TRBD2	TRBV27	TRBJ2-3	TGTGCCAGCAGTTATGGGATCCTAGCGGGAGTCACAGATACGCAGTATTTT	CASSYGILAGVTDTQYF
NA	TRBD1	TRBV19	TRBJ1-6	TGTGCCAGTAGTACGACAGGGGCCTATAATTCACCCCTCCACTTT	CASSTTGAYNSPLHF
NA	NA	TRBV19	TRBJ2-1	TGTGCCAGTAGTATAACAGTAATACCTACCAATGAGCAGTTCTTC	CASSITVIPTNEQFF
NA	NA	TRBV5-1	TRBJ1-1	TGCGCCAGCAGCTTGAGTAGAGGCACTGAAGCTTTCTTT	CASSLSRGTEAFF
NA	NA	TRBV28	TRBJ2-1	TGTGCCAGCAGTTTATCGGGGTACCGAATAGCTGAGCAGTTCTTC	CASSLSGYRIAEQFF
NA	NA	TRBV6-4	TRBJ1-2	TGTGCCAGCAGGGGGGCCGACTATGGCTACACCTTC	CASRGADYGYTF